These T cell receptor beta chains were read from a single sample in a study of cytomegalovirus exposure and HLA in healthy donors. Profiled with immunoSEQ multiplex PCR; TCRdb holds only in-frame clones, not every one. The repertoire includes 220,000 or so clones, about 93% of them detected once, and 1.1% sits in the top ten. The sample comprised PBMCs. Receptor source: a young woman in good health and CMV-seronegative. The CDR3 runs from the conserved cysteine through the conserved F or W. A D gene is named only where the DNA matches it firmly.

v_call	j_call	d_call	cdr3_aa
TRBV6-5	TRBJ1-1	-	CASNRLLGGNTEAFF
TRBV5-4	TRBJ2-2	TRBD2	CASSLGCSRERPGELFF
TRBV29-1	TRBJ2-6	-	CSVAYRSSSGANVLTF
TRBV15	TRBJ1-2	-	CATSRPTGSNYGYTF
TRBV28	TRBJ2-7	TRBD2	CASSSPGLAGILSSYEQYF
TRBV5-6	TRBJ2-4	-	CASSSYRGGGKNIQYF
TRBV10-1	TRBJ2-7	-	CASSGRNPYEQYF
TRBV5-1	TRBJ2-7	-	CASRQDLYEQYF
TRBV27	TRBJ2-7	-	CASSSVSTDYEQYF
TRBV7-2	TRBJ1-1	-	CASSLVTGENTEAFF
TRBV25-1	TRBJ1-5	-	CASSTWAGKGQPQHF
TRBV10-3	TRBJ1-2	TRBD1	CAIQTGEHGYTF
TRBV6-5	TRBJ1-2	TRBD1	CASRGTASGGYTF
TRBV27	TRBJ2-1	TRBD2	CASSLYWEGLAVNEQFF
TRBV27	TRBJ1-2	-	CASSPGPRSDGYTF
TRBV28	TRBJ1-1	TRBD1	CASSGGRGVTEAFF
TRBV28	TRBJ1-5	TRBD1	CASRRTGNNQPQHF
TRBV5-1	TRBJ2-1	TRBD2	CASSLNLAGRPHEQFF
TRBV18	TRBJ1-4	-	CASSPTYEGTNEKLFF
TRBV19	TRBJ1-2	TRBD1	CASSIIQGEYPFYGYTF
TRBV11-1	TRBJ2-3	TRBD2	CASSLRGRALEDTQYF
TRBV28	TRBJ1-4	-	CASSLGGLGEKLFF
TRBV11-3	TRBJ2-3	TRBD1	CASSRGTGATDTQYF
TRBV2	TRBJ1-2	-	CASSVLQADYGYTF
TRBV29-1	TRBJ1-1	TRBD1	CSVNSPGQGNTEAFF
TRBV5-4	TRBJ2-2	-	CASSLPTTSTGELFF
TRBV27	TRBJ1-3	-	CASSLYYRSGNTIYF
TRBV15	TRBJ1-2	-	CATSQDEGVAGYTF
TRBV2	TRBJ1-4	-	CASSVNGNNEKLFF
TRBV19	TRBJ1-5	-	CASSIPLGGSNQPQHF
TRBV6-5	TRBJ1-1	TRBD1	CASNAGTGGTEAFF
TRBV7-2	TRBJ2-7	TRBD1	CASSWENRGPYEQYF
TRBV6-5	TRBJ2-1	TRBD1	CASSRDREGYNEQFF
TRBV5-5	TRBJ1-1	TRBD1	CASREGQGVYEAFF
TRBV7-8	TRBJ2-5	-	CASSFTRGIGETQYF
TRBV6-5	TRBJ2-7	-	CASSGTESSYEQYF